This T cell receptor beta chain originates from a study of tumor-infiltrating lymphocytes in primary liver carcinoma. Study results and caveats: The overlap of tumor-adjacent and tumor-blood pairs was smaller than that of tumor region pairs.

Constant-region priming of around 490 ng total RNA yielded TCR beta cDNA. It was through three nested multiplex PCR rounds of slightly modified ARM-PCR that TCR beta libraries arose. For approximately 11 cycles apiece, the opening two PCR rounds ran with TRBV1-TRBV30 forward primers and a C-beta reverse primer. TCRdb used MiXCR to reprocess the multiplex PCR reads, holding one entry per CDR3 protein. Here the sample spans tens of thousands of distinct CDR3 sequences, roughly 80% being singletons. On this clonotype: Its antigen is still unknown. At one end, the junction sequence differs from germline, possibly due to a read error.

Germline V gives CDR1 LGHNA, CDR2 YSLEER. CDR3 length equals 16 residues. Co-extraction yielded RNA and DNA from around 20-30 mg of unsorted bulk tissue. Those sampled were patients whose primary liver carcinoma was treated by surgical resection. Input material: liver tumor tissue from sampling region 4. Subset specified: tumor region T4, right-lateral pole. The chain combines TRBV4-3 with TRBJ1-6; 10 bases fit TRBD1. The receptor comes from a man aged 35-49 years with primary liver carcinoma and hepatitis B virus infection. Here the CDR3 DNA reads TGCGCCAGCAGCTCCCGGGACAGGGGATGGAATTCACCCCTCCGCTTT. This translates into CASSSRDRGWNSPLRF.